The 32 T cell receptor beta chains listed next were all sequenced from one sample in a study of technical replicates of blood from several donors (dated by TCRdb to the late 2010s). Library method: the immunoSEQ multiplex PCR assay. The clones in this table, taken by TCRdb from immuneACCESS, are in-frame only. Not every clone is retained; where verified, under half of the shortfall comes from an unresolved V gene, and the cause of the rest is unknown. For this sample the table gives about 56,000 clones, of which 93% were detected only once. Roughly 4.5% of the sample is taken by the ten largest. The sequenced sample consisted of PBMCs. The receptors stem from a human donor in good health. Some clones in this sample may be carry-over from other donors' samples.

This clone was recorded once. This sequence joins TRBV5-1 and TRBJ2-1; D not resolved. The CDR3 spans 14 residues. Germline V gene sequence: CDR1 SGHRS, CDR2 YFSETQ. V was clipped by 0 bases and J by 2 bases, with 6 bases between them. The CDR3 is CASSLDSTYNEQFF. In nucleotides, the CDR3 is TGCGCCAGCAGCTTGGATTCCACCTACAATGAGCAGTTCTTC.

The J gene is TRBJ2-4, the V gene TRBV28, with TRBD2 as a possible D gene (5 bases). V was trimmed by 10 bases and J by 1 base, leaving 20 bases between them. The germline gives CDR1 MDHEN, CDR2 SYDVKM. The CDR3 has 16 amino acids. The CDR3 bases are TGTGCCACTAACGGTAGAGGGCCGGGTGCCAAAAACATTCAGTACTTC. It yields the protein CATNGRGPGAKNIQYF.

This sequence joins TRBV5-4 and TRBJ1-1; TRBD1 matches at 11 bases. Germline V gives CDR1 SGHNT, CDR2 YYREEE (reference sequence). CDR3 length: 16 amino acids. V lost 6 bases and J lost 1; bases outside the gene matches: 8. Written as DNA, the CDR3 is TGTGCCAGCACTCTGGACAGGGGGCTTGCGAACACTGAAGCTTTCTTT. This gives the protein CASTLDRGLANTEAFF.

V gene TRBV7-2 combines with J gene TRBJ1-1; weak D call: TRBD1 (5 bases). V gave up 1 base and J gave up 4 bases, with 13 bases separating them. The germline V gene encodes CDR1 SGHTA and CDR2 FQGNSA. The CDR3 is made up of 15 amino acids. CDR3 in DNA: TGTGCCAGCAGCTTAGACGGGGGAGGAACCACTGAAGCTTTCTTT. Protein sequence: CASSLDGGGTTEAFF.

The chain recombines TRBV6-6 with TRBJ1-2, with D possibly TRBD1 on 5 matching bases. The CDR3 is 15 amino acids. CDR1 and CDR2 from the germline V gene are MNHNY and SVGAGI (reference sequence). The V end lost 0 bases, the J end lost 0 bases, and 8 bases lay between the germline ends. Here the CDR3 DNA reads TGTGCCAGCAGTTACTCGACAGCGCCTAACTATGGCTACACCTTC. Its protein product is CASSYSTAPNYGYTF.

The chain employs TRBV13 and TRBJ2-1, with D perhaps TRBD2 (6 bases). The CDR3 runs 17 residues. The germline V gene encodes CDR1 PRHDT and CDR2 FYEKMQ (reference sequence). The V gene lost 7 bases and the J gene lost 0 bases, with 19 bases spanning the gap. The CDR3 loop reads CASTAEGGTSSYNEQFF. The CDR3 DNA is TGTGCCAGCACCGCTGAGGGCGGGACGAGCTCCTACAATGAGCAGTTCTTC.

The CDR3 is CASSPKLLAETQYF. The CDR3 DNA reads TGCGCCAGCAGCCCGAAACTGCTTGCGGAGACCCAGTACTTC. The chain has TRBV4-1 and TRBJ2-5, with D unclear. Germline CDR1 is MGHRA and CDR2 is YSYEKL. V lost 4 bases to trimming and J lost 5 bases, with 14 bases between them. The CDR3 totals 14 residues.

The genes are TRBV28 and TRBJ1-5, with a tentative D call TRBD1 (5 bases). Trimming pared 4 bases from V and 4 bases from J, leaving 14 bases between. There are 15 residues in the CDR3. CDR1 MDHEN and CDR2 SYDVKM come from the germline V gene. The CDR3 nucleotides read TGTGCCAGCAGTTCTTCCGCAGGGCTGAATCAGCCCCAGCATTTT. It encodes CASSSSAGLNQPQHF.

This clone was found a few times. The V call is TRBV7-3, the J call TRBJ2-2; TRBD2 is a possible D gene (6 bases). The germline V gene encodes CDR1 SGHTA and CDR2 FQGTGA. CDR3 size: 15 residues. Trimming cost V 2 bases and J 1 base, with 8 bases left between them. The CDR3 sequence is CASSLAGRNTGELFF. For the CDR3, the DNA is TGTGCCAGCAGCTTAGCGGGGCGGAACACCGGGGAGCTGTTTTTT.

This chain connects TRBV2 to TRBJ1-3; the match to TRBD1 covers 11 bases. After removal of 5 bases from V and 7 bases from J, the junction contained 4 bases not matched to a gene. This CDR3 comprises 14 residues. Germline V gene sequence: CDR1 SNHLY, CDR2 FYNNEI. This CDR3 reads CASSMDRGQNTIYF. As DNA, the CDR3 is TGTGCCAGCAGTATGGACAGGGGGCAGAACACCATATATTTT.

The chain couples TRBV18 to TRBJ1-2; TRBD1 agrees at 10 bases. The CDR3 spans 13 residues. The ends lost 6 bases at V and 8 bases at J; junction bases unmatched: 6. Germline loops: CDR1 KGHSH, CDR2 LQKENI. The CDR3 DNA reads as TGTGCCAGCTCCCGGGACAGGGGTGACGGCTACACCTTC. Its translation: CASSRDRGDGYTF.

V and J are TRBV13 and TRBJ1-1; 9 bases match TRBD1. Germline CDR1 reads PRHDT; CDR2 reads FYEKMQ (reference sequence). The CDR3 contains 15 residues. J was trimmed by 4 bases and V by 4 bases; bases with no gene match: 7. Here the CDR3 reads CASSSTGGKGTEAFF. In DNA, the CDR3 is TGTGCCAGCAGCTCGACAGGGGGGAAAGGCACTGAAGCTTTCTTT. The variable domain in full, with the rest retrieved from reference TRBV13 and TRBJ1-1, is AAGVIQSPRHLIKEKRETATLKCYPIPRHDTVYWYQQGPGQDPQFLISFYEKMQSDKGSIPDRFSAQQFSDYHSELNMSSLELGDSALYFCASSSTGGKGTEAFFGQGTRLTVV.

This rearrangement joins TRBV5-1 to TRBJ2-5; D possibly corresponds to TRBD1 (8 bases). Germline CDR1 SGHRS, CDR2 YFSETQ. Trimming cost V 4 bases and J 5 bases, with 12 bases left between them. This CDR3 has 13 amino acids. The CDR3 DNA sequence: TGCGCCAGCAGCCAACAGGGGGGGGAGACCCAGTACTTC. It codes for CASSQQGGETQYF.

This clone was counted only a few times. The V gene is TRBV7-9, the J gene TRBJ1-1; a weak D match, TRBD1 (5 bases). This CDR3 is built from 15 residues. V gave up 4 bases and J gave up 5 bases, with 17 bases separating them. CDR1 is SEHNR, CDR2 FQNEAQ, per germline (reference sequence). Here the CDR3 reads CASSYIVGRGTEAFF. The DNA of the CDR3 is TGTGCCAGCAGCTACATTGTCGGGCGGGGGACTGAAGCTTTCTTT.

The genes are TRBV10-3 and TRBJ1-1, with 7 bases aligning to TRBD1. Losses at the gene ends were 6 bases for V and 6 bases for J; bases not matched to a gene: 4. This CDR3 is 12 amino acids long. CDR1 is ENHRY and CDR2 is SYGVKD in the germline V gene. The CDR3 region has the DNA TGTGCCATCAGCGCCGGGACAGCTGAAGCTTTCTTT. Encoded protein: CAISAGTAEAFF.

This clone was found once. This chain's CDR3 is CASSPGLAGDTQYF. CDR3 in DNA: TGTGCCAGCAGCCCTGGACTAGCGGGAGATACGCAGTATTTT. V is TRBV7-3 and J is TRBJ2-3, with TRBD2 identical over 11 bases. The germline CDR1 and CDR2 sequences are SGHTA and FQGTGA. V was pared by 5 bases and J by 5 bases, with 3 bases of the junction left unmatched. The CDR3 totals 14 residues.

The chain links TRBV29-1 to TRBJ1-2; TRBD1 matches at 8 bases. The ends lost 6 bases at V and 8 bases at J; junction bases unmatched: 5. CDR1 is SQVTM and CDR2 is ANQGSEA in the germline V gene. The CDR3 runs to 11 residues. CDR3: CSVSDRGGYTF. As DNA, the CDR3 is TGCAGCGTCAGCGACAGGGGCGGCTACACCTTC.

The chain has TRBV4-2 and TRBJ2-1, with TRBD2 matching over 10 bases. Germline lookup yields CDR1 LGHNA and CDR2 YNFKEQ. Trimming cost V 1 base and J 0 bases; bases outside gene matches: 9. The CDR3 contains 19 residues. The CDR3 sequence: CASSQGVLLAGISYNEQFF. The CDR3 bases are TGTGCCAGCAGCCAAGGGGTTTTACTAGCGGGGATCTCCTACAATGAGCAGTTCTTC.

CDR3 bases: TGTGCCAGCAGCCAAAATAGCGGGGGGGGCACAGATACGCAGTATTTT. Amino acids: CASSQNSGGGTDTQYF. The V gene is TRBV7-3, the J gene TRBJ2-3; 11 bases line up with TRBD2. The CDR3 is 16 residues long. CDR1 is SGHTA and CDR2 is FQGTGA in the germline V gene. J was trimmed by 1 base and V by 5 bases; bases with no gene match: 5.

The chain uses TRBV6-1 and TRBJ1-1; possibly TRBD1 for D (6 bases). CDR3 length: 13 residues. V was trimmed by 6 bases and J by 2 bases, leaving 10 bases between them. Germline V CDR1 and CDR2: MNHNS, SASEGT. CDR3 loop: CASSGQPNTEAFF. DNA for the CDR3: TGTGCCAGCAGCGGACAGCCTAACACTGAAGCTTTCTTT.

V usage is TRBV14 and J usage is TRBJ2-2, with TRBD2 identical over 7 bases. J lost 5 bases, V lost 6 bases, and 6 bases had no gene match. CDR3 length: 14 amino acids. In germline, CDR1 is SGHDN, CDR2 FVKESK. The CDR3 spells CASRTGGTTGELFF. The CDR3 region has the DNA TGTGCCAGCAGAACGGGGGGAACAACCGGGGAGCTGTTTTTT.

The gene calls are TRBV7-9 and TRBJ1-5; weak D call: TRBD1 (6 bases). Trimming removed 7 bases from V and 3 bases from J, with 10 bases in between. The CDR3 sequence is 13 residues long. The germline CDR1 and CDR2 sequences are SEHNR and FQNEAQ (reference sequence). The CDR3 reads CASTGQLNQPQHF. The CDR3 nucleotides are TGTGCCAGCACCGGACAGCTCAATCAGCCCCAGCATTTT.

The genes are TRBV7-8 and TRBJ2-3, with 9 bases fitting TRBD2. J gave up 1 base and V 7 bases, and 9 bases lay outside the gene matches. Germline V gene sequence: CDR1 SGHVS, CDR2 FQNEAQ. The CDR3 contains 16 residues. For the CDR3, the DNA is TGTGCCAGCATGCGGGGGGGCCGGATCGGCACAGATACGCAGTATTTT. Protein product: CASMRGGRIGTDTQYF. The full variable domain, its missing parts supplied by reference TRBV7-8 and TRBJ2-3, is GAGVSQSPRYKVAKRGQDVALRCDPISGHVSLFWYQQALGQGPEFLTYFQNEAQLDKSGLPSDRFFAERPEGSVSTLKIQRTQQEDSAVYLCASMRGGRIGTDTQYFGPGTRLTVL.

The V gene is TRBV6-5, the J gene TRBJ2-5; possibly TRBD1 for D (5 bases). The CDR3 is 15 residues long. Germline assignment: CDR1 MNHEY and CDR2 SVGAGI. The germline V and J ends were trimmed by 8 bases and 2 bases, with 18 bases remaining between them. The DNA for the CDR3 is TGTGCCAGCGCCCCTCGTGGGGCGTTACAAGAGACCCAGTACTTC. Translating gives CASAPRGALQETQYF.

This clone was seen only once. The rearrangement joins TRBV29-1 to TRBJ2-1; TRBD2 aligns across 9 bases. The trim removed 6 bases at V and 6 bases at J, leaving 6 bases unmatched. This CDR3 has 13 residues. Germline CDR1 SQVTM, CDR2 ANQGSEA. CDR3 region: CSVLAGRVNEQFF. CDR3 coding DNA: TGCAGCGTCCTAGCGGGGCGGGTCAATGAGCAGTTCTTC.

This chain's CDR3 is CASNPWGQGIETQYF. Here the CDR3 DNA reads TGTGCCAGCAACCCCTGGGGACAGGGGATTGAGACCCAGTACTTC. V gene TRBV7-9 combines with J gene TRBJ2-5, with 10 bases that match TRBD1. The CDR3 totals 15 residues. Germline lookup yields CDR1 SEHNR and CDR2 FQNEAQ (reference sequence). V lost 7 bases to trimming and J lost 5 bases; unmatched junction nucleotides: 10.

This rearrangement joins TRBV6-1 to TRBJ2-1; 11 bases align to TRBD2. The junction had 10 bases not matched to a gene; V was cut back by 2 bases and J by 7 bases. The CDR3 is 17 residues long. Germline V gene lookup returns CDR1 MNHNS and CDR2 SASEGT. The DNA for the CDR3 is TGTGCCAGCAGTGAACCCTGGACTAGCGGGCCTATTAATGAGCAGTTCTTC. Its protein product is CASSEPWTSGPINEQFF.

This chain connects TRBV7-9 to TRBJ2-7; tentatively, D is TRBD2 (7 bases). The CDR3 runs to 13 residues. V lost 3 bases and J lost 6, with 12 bases in between. The germline CDR1 and CDR2 sequences are SEHNR and FQNEAQ (reference sequence). The CDR3 spells CASSLGGGLEQYF. The CDR3 DNA reads TGTGCCAGCAGCTTGGGAGGGGGGCTCGAGCAGTACTTC.

The CDR3 nucleotides read TGCGCCAGCAGGGCGGGTGGCAACACTGAAGCTTTCTTT. Amino acids: CASRAGGNTEAFF. This rearrangement joins TRBV4-3 to TRBJ1-1; D uncertain. Germline V gives CDR1 LGHNA, CDR2 YSLEER. Trimming removed 6 bases from V and 2 bases from J, with 10 bases in between. The CDR3 extends over 13 amino acids.

V is TRBV20-1 and J is TRBJ2-5, with unresolved D. Trimming stripped 3 bases from V and 5 bases from J, with 4 bases between. From germline, CDR1 is DFQATT and CDR2 SNEGSKA (reference sequence). The length of the CDR3 is 10 residues. DNA for the CDR3: TGCAGTGCTAGTCATGAGACCCAGTACTTC. This sequence encodes CSASHETQYF.

The chain is built from TRBV4-2 and TRBJ2-3; 12 positions match TRBD2. Germline-derived CDR1 and CDR2 are LGHNA and YNFKEQ. The junction had 6 bases not matched to a gene; V was cut back by 0 bases and J by 2 bases. CDR3 size: 18 residues. This CDR3 reads CASSQEASGGVATDTQYF. CDR3 coding DNA: TGTGCCAGCAGCCAAGAGGCTAGCGGGGGGGTAGCCACAGATACGCAGTATTTT.

CDR3 region: CASSLGGGLDEQYF. For the CDR3, the DNA is TGTGCCAGCAGCTTGGGAGGGGGATTGGACGAGCAGTACTTC. The rearrangement joins TRBV5-6 to TRBJ2-7; a possible D gene is TRBD1 (6 bases). The CDR3 sequence is 14 residues long. Germline lookup yields CDR1 SGHDT and CDR2 YYEEEE. Trimming stripped 0 bases from V and 5 bases from J, with 12 bases between.